This T cell receptor beta chain was sequenced for a study of cytomegalovirus exposure and HLA in healthy donors. Study-wide findings and caveats: Earlier results showed most TCR beta V segments being productive about 87% or about 30% of the time.

PCR used 60 Vbeta primers and 13 Jbeta primers. Libraries were prepared by immunoSEQ multiplex PCR; TCRdb keeps only in-frame clonotypes and omits some of them. Of about 93,000 clones listed, more than 55% are singletons. The germline CDR1 and CDR2 sequences are LGHNA and YNFKEQ. CDR3 size: 19 residues. V was clipped by 0 bases and J by 1 base; unmatched bases: 12. Concerning this clone: Its target is not known.

The material sequenced was PBMCs. The TCR sequence derives from a boy between 5 and 17 years old in good health and CMV-seropositive. The gene calls are TRBV4-2 and TRBJ2-7; 10 positions match TRBD2. The CDR3, as DNA: TGTGCCAGCAGCCAAGATCTGAAGGTCAGCGGGAGGGAATCCTACGAGCAGTACTTC. Translation gives CASSQDLKVSGRESYEQYF.